This entry concerns a single T cell receptor (beta chain). These data are taken from a study of control samples from healthy donors and cancer patients. This CDR3 is built from 14 residues. The germline V gene encodes CDR1 DFQATT and CDR2 SNEGSKA (reference sequence). Trimming shortened V by 3 bases and J by 6 bases, and 15 bases separated the two germline ends. Assay used: immunoSEQ multiplex PCR; TCRdb lists only in-frame clones, some missing. The repertoire holds tens of thousands of clones, with approximately 96% as singletons. The sample consisted of blood. The V call is TRBV20-1, the J call TRBJ2-1, with a weak D call TRBD1 (5 bases). The clonotype originates from a woman under 40 in good health. CDR3 amino acids: CSASFRGLRNEQFF. The CDR3 DNA reads as TGCAGTGCTAGTTTTAGGGGCCTGCGCAATGAGCAGTTCTTC.